This T cell receptor beta chain was documented in a study of blood T cell repertoires in COVID-19. The overall study: Collection of acute and convalescent COVID-19 samples took place in the United States, Italy and Spain.

Participants, about 18 to 90 years old, spanned around 25 US areas. Each recovered donor of Cohort 3 presented with two negative PCRs, clearance, or symptom resolution. V trimming: 4 bases; J trimming: 0 bases; junction bases outside the gene matches: 9. From germline, CDR1 is SEHNR and CDR2 FQNEAQ (reference sequence). The CDR3 loop spans 18 amino acids. In the study's own analysis: Reference gene primers were amplified, and this amplification served to estimate nucleated cell counts. Method: immunoSEQ multiplex PCR; TCRdb's copy keeps in-frame clones and lacks some. V and J calls and clone size come straight from that table; D and trimming were deduced from the DNA. The sample carries approximately 210,000 clones, about four fifths recorded once.

The gene calls are TRBV7-9 and TRBJ2-6; 7 positions agree with TRBD1. The sequence was obtained from a woman aged 60 to 75 who had recovered from COVID-19. Sequencing used PBMCs or T cells enriched from blood (not recorded which). The CDR3 here is CASSSDRASNSGANVLTF. Here the CDR3 DNA reads TGTGCCAGCAGCTCCGACAGGGCCTCAAACTCTGGGGCCAACGTCCTGACTTTC.